A single sample gave rise to the 6 T cell receptor beta chains below, sequenced in a study of cytomegalovirus exposure and HLA in healthy donors. The protocol was immunoSEQ multiplex PCR, while the TCRdb copy is restricted to in-frame clones and leaves out a portion. The sample has roughly 130,000 clones, over 85% seen once. The sequenced sample consisted of PBMCs. These receptors were taken from a man aged 25 to 40 in good health and CMV-seronegative.

The gene calls are TRBV7-8 and TRBJ1-2; 8 nucleotides align to TRBD1. J gave up 5 bases and V 5 bases, and 19 bases lay outside the gene matches. Germline assignment: CDR1 SGHVS and CDR2 FQNEAQ. This CDR3 spans 18 amino acids. The CDR3, as DNA: TGTGCCAGCAGCATAACGAGACAGGGGCCCCTGTTTCCTTATGGCTACACCTTC. It specifies CASSITRQGPLFPYGYTF.

A note on this clone: This may be a read error: a much more frequent sequence differs by one nucleotide. This chain joins TRBV11-3 and TRBJ1-1; 7 positions match TRBD1. Trimming took 1 base from V and 1 from J; bases not matched to a gene: 0. Germline-derived CDR1 and CDR2 are SGHNT and YENEEA. The CDR3 is made up of 14 amino acids. CDR3 coding DNA: TGTGCCAGCAGCTTAGGGACAGGGAACACTGAAGCTTTCTTT. Protein sequence: CASSLGTGNTEAFF.

The rearrangement joins TRBV13 to TRBJ2-1, with 9 bases that match TRBD2. The germline CDR1 and CDR2 sequences are PRHDT and FYEKMQ (reference sequence). Trimming at V came to 5 bases and at J to 7 bases, leaving 12 bases not matched to a gene. The length of the CDR3 is 16 residues. CDR3 DNA sequence: TGTGCCAGCAGCCGAACCGGGACCGCGGGGGGGAATGAGCAGTTCTTC. Translating gives CASSRTGTAGGNEQFF.

This rearrangement joins TRBV7-8 to TRBJ1-5; the match to TRBD1 covers 8 bases. V trimming: 2 bases; J trimming: 6 bases; junction bases outside the gene matches: 9. Germline-derived CDR1 and CDR2 are SGHVS and FQNEAQ. There are 16 residues in the CDR3. The CDR3 DNA is TGTGCCAGCAGCTTATGGCAGGGGGCTTACGGTCAGCCCCAGCATTTT. This gives the protein CASSLWQGAYGQPQHF. Using reference TRBV7-8 and TRBJ1-5 for the parts outside the CDR3, the full variable domain is GAGVSQSPRYKVAKRGQDVALRCDPISGHVSLFWYQQALGQGPEFLTYFQNEAQLDKSGLPSDRFFAERPEGSVSTLKIQRTQQEDSAVYLCASSLWQGAYGQPQHFGDGTRLSIL.

The V and J genes are TRBV7-3 and TRBJ2-1; a possible D gene is TRBD1 (5 bases). This CDR3 has 16 amino acids. Trimming pared 5 bases from V and 0 bases from J, leaving 14 bases between. Germline CDR1 SGHTA, CDR2 FQGTGA. CDR3: CASSRQGLSSYNEQFF. Here the CDR3 DNA reads TGTGCCAGCAGCCGTCAGGGCCTAAGCTCCTACAATGAGCAGTTCTTC.

This chain joins TRBV6-5 and TRBJ2-7; D might be TRBD2 (6 bases). CDR3 size: 13 residues. The germline V gene has CDR1 MNHEY and CDR2 SVGAGI. The V gene lost 6 bases and the J gene lost 3 bases, with 12 bases spanning the gap. The DNA of the CDR3 is TGTGCCAGCAGGGAGGGCGGGGACTACGAGCAGTACTTC. Its translation is CASREGGDYEQYF.